The sequence of this TCR beta chain was determined in a study of beta chain features in type 1 diabetes. Overall study results and limits: When Type 1 diabetes patients were examined, their TCRB CDR3s proved moderately but significantly shorter in all four CD4+ subsets.

Using CD45RO/CCR7/CD25/CD127/CD95/CD27, CD4+ naive, central memory, regulatory and stem cell-like memory cells were sorted. Sort purity for all populations was recorded as exceeding 98%. This clone showed up just a few times. Its matching antigen is unknown. Expressed TCRB transcripts were sequenced after all isolated RNA was converted to cDNA. Data came from immunoSEQ multiplex PCR; TCRdb stores just in-frame clones and leaves some out. Counted here are around 320,000 clones, about 14% occurring once; the ten biggest clones make up about 6.7%. The germline V gene has CDR1 KGHSH and CDR2 LQKENI. This CDR3 comprises 14 residues. With V trimmed by 5 bases and J by 0 bases, 3 bases remained unmatched.

This receptor was identified in a young man in good health. The genes are TRBV18 and TRBJ1-2; 7 bases line up with TRBD1. The source material was central memory CD4+ T cells from blood. The CDR3 sequence: CASSSQGANYGYTF. Here the CDR3 DNA reads TGTGCCAGCTCATCCCAGGGGGCTAACTATGGCTACACCTTC.